Shown below are 32 T cell receptor beta chains from a single sample sequenced in a study of blood T cell repertoires in COVID-19. Profiling relied on immunoSEQ multiplex PCR, and the TCRdb table lists in-frame clones only, not all of them. The repertoire holds 320,000 or so clones, with approximately 88% as singletons. The sample comprised PBMCs or T cells enriched from blood (not recorded which). The receptors come from a man aged 30-40 years who had recovered from COVID-19.

The CDR3 bases are TGTGCCAGCAGGCCCCTAATGAACACTGAAGCTTTCTTT. Translation gives CASRPLMNTEAFF. The rearrangement uses TRBV7-8 and TRBJ1-1, with unresolved D. Looked up from germline, CDR1 is SGHVS and CDR2 is FQNEAQ. With 6 bases removed from V and 0 bases from J, the gap between germline ends came to 8 bases. The CDR3 runs to 13 residues.

For this clone: One junction end disagrees with the germline gene, perhaps due to a read error. The chain recombines TRBV2 with TRBJ2-5; tentatively, D is TRBD1 (5 bases). This CDR3 has 11 residues. CDR1 SNHLY and CDR2 FYNNEI come from the germline V gene. The CDR3 DNA follows: TGTGCCAGCAGAATAAACAGGCTCCCGGACTTC. The encoded protein is CASRINRLPDF.

This sequence joins TRBV19 and TRBJ2-7, with 11 positions matching TRBD2. This CDR3 spans 15 amino acids. V was pared by 5 bases and J by 2 bases, with 5 bases of the junction left unmatched. CDR1 and CDR2 (germline): LNHDA, SQIVND (reference sequence). CDR3 sequence reads: CASSLVAGGTYEQYF. CDR3 bases: TGTGCCAGTAGTCTCGTAGCGGGGGGGACCTACGAGCAGTACTTC. The full variable domain, completed using reference TRBV19 and TRBJ2-7, is DGGITQSPKYLFRKEGQNVTLSCEQNLNHDAMYWYRQDPGQGLRLIYYSQIVNDFQKGDIAEGYSVSREKKESFPLTVTSAQKNPTAFYLCASSLVAGGTYEQYFGPGTRLTVT.

This clone ranks as large (0.1 to 1%). This chain's CDR3 is CASSEALLVRGRSYGYTF. The CDR3 DNA sequence: TGTGCCAGCAGTGAAGCGCTTCTGGTCAGGGGGCGCAGCTATGGCTACACCTTC. The gene calls are TRBV6-1 and TRBJ1-2; 8 positions agree with TRBD1. Trimming cost V 0 bases and J 4 bases; bases outside gene matches: 13. CDR1 is MNHNS and CDR2 is SASEGT in the germline V gene. CDR3 size: 18 residues.

The chain carries TRBV7-9 and TRBJ1-5; a possible D gene is TRBD1 (6 bases). The CDR3 has 15 amino acids. Trimming removed 0 bases from V and 5 bases from J, with 11 bases in between. Germline CDR1 and CDR2: SEHNR and FQNEAQ (reference sequence). The CDR3: CASSLAGAVDQPQHF. As DNA, the CDR3 is TGTGCCAGCAGCTTAGCGGGGGCAGTCGATCAGCCCCAGCATTTT.

The chain carries TRBV7-8 and TRBJ2-1, with 7 bases matching TRBD2. Germline CDR1 reads SGHVS; CDR2 reads FQNEAQ. V lost 7 bases, J lost 7 bases, and 16 bases stayed unmatched. CDR3 size: 16 residues. The CDR3 here is CASTGWEGISVNEQFF. For the CDR3, the DNA is TGTGCCAGCACTGGTTGGGAGGGTATTTCAGTGAATGAGCAGTTCTTC. The full variable domain, its missing parts supplied by reference TRBV7-8 and TRBJ2-1, is GAGVSQSPRYKVAKRGQDVALRCDPISGHVSLFWYQQALGQGPEFLTYFQNEAQLDKSGLPSDRFFAERPEGSVSTLKIQRTQQEDSAVYLCASTGWEGISVNEQFFGPGTRLTVL.

V and J are TRBV21-1 and TRBJ2-2; the table's TRBD1 call for D was not verified on the DNA. TRBV21-1 represents a pseudogene. This CDR3 contains 18 residues. The CDR3 sequence: CASSKAYSGHRNTGELFF. The CDR3 DNA reads TGTGCCAGCAGCAAAGCATACTCAGGACACAGGAACACCGGGGAGCTGTTTTTT.

The V call is TRBV28, the J call TRBJ2-2, with 11 bases matching TRBD2. This CDR3 spans 17 amino acids. Germline CDR1 is MDHEN and CDR2 is SYDVKM. Germline trimming cut 6 bases from V and 2 bases from J; bases unmatched to any gene: 8. The CDR3: CASSTLAGAGNTGELFF. The CDR3 coding sequence is TGTGCCAGCAGCACACTAGCGGGGGCGGGAAACACCGGGGAGCTGTTTTTT. The entire variable domain, with the rest obtained from reference TRBV28 and TRBJ2-2, is as follows: DVKVTQSSRYLVKRTGEKVFLECVQDMDHENMFWYRQDPGLGLRLIYFSYDVKMKEKGDIPEGYSVSREKKERFSLILESASTNQTSMYLCASSTLAGAGNTGELFFGEGSRLTVL.

Many counts were recorded for this clone. The chain is built from TRBV7-2 and TRBJ1-2; no firm D call. This CDR3 has 14 amino acids. Between the trimmed V and J ends, which lost 5 bases and 4 bases, there was a span of 14 bases. CDR1 is SGHTA, CDR2 FQGNSA, per germline. The CDR3 region has the DNA TGTGCCAGCAGCGCAGAACAGACACTCTATGGCTACACCTTC. Protein sequence: CASSAEQTLYGYTF.

This clone was found once. This chain uses TRBV19 with TRBJ1-1; TRBD1 is a possible D gene (6 bases). The CDR3 covers 16 residues. V dropped 6 bases and J dropped 3 bases, with 20 bases sitting between them. Germline lookup yields CDR1 LNHDA and CDR2 SQIVND (reference sequence). This chain's CDR3 is CASRLRMTGLDTEAFF. CDR3 bases: TGTGCCAGTAGGCTTAGGATGACAGGCTTAGACACTGAAGCTTTCTTT. Based on the CDR3 plus reference TRBV19 and TRBJ1-1, the full variable domain is DGGITQSPKYLFRKEGQNVTLSCEQNLNHDAMYWYRQDPGQGLRLIYYSQIVNDFQKGDIAEGYSVSREKKESFPLTVTSAQKNPTAFYLCASRLRMTGLDTEAFFGQGTRLTVV.

The CDR3 loop reads CASRPTGGLTEAFF. In DNA form, the CDR3 reads TGTGCCAGCAGACCGACAGGGGGATTGACTGAAGCTTTCTTT. This chain connects TRBV14 to TRBJ1-1, with TRBD1 matching 9 bases. Germline V gene data show CDR1 as SGHDN and CDR2 as FVKESK. V lost 6 bases and J lost 5; bases outside the gene matches: 7. The CDR3 runs to 14 residues.

V gene TRBV6-6 combines with J gene TRBJ1-4, with D perhaps matching TRBD1 (6 bases). Germline values: CDR1 MNHNY, CDR2 SVGAGI (reference sequence). V gave up 5 bases and J gave up 0 bases, with 19 bases separating them. The CDR3 extends over 18 amino acids. In nucleotides, the CDR3 is TGTGCCAGCAGTCCCGGGGCCACAGGGAGACCAACTAATGAAAAACTGTTTTTT. Translated: CASSPGATGRPTNEKLFF.

This rearrangement joins TRBV5-1 to TRBJ2-1; 9 nucleotides match TRBD1. J lost 5 bases, V lost 2 bases, and 8 bases had no gene match. The CDR3 is 16 residues long. Germline CDR1 reads SGHRS; CDR2 reads YFSETQ. CDR3 residues: CASSLDGDRAHNEQFF. The CDR3 bases are TGCGCCAGCAGCTTAGACGGGGACAGGGCGCACAATGAGCAGTTCTTC.

V is TRBV5-3 and J is TRBJ2-3; a weak D match, TRBD2 (7 bases). TRBV5-3 is marked as an open reading frame, function uncertain. This CDR3 contains 16 residues. V lost 3 bases, J lost 1 base, and 15 bases lay in between. DNA for the CDR3: TGTGCCAGAAGCTATGTGTGCGGGGGCCGCACAGATACGCAGTATTTT. It is translated as CARSYVCGGRTDTQYF.

There are a few counts of this clone. The chain combines TRBV5-1 with TRBJ1-2; D perhaps matches TRBD1 (5 bases). This CDR3 has 14 residues. CDR1 SGHRS and CDR2 YFSETQ come from the germline V gene. V was clipped by 5 bases and J by 7 bases, with 18 bases between them. The CDR3 region is CASRGGDGSSGYTF. CDR3 in DNA: TGCGCCAGCAGGGGAGGGGACGGCTCCTCTGGCTACACCTTC.

V and J are TRBV28 and TRBJ1-6; perhaps TRBD1 as D (5 bases). From germline, CDR1 is MDHEN and CDR2 SYDVKM. Trimming left V 3 bases short and J 10 bases short, with 13 bases between. The CDR3 length is 14 residues. CDR3 DNA: TGTGCCAGCAGTTTTGGAGGGGTGAAGTCACCCCTCCACTTT. This gives the protein CASSFGGVKSPLHF.

J is TRBJ1-6 and V is TRBV19; D not certain. CDR3 length: 12 residues. Germline loops: CDR1 LNHDA, CDR2 SQIVND (reference sequence). V was pared by 3 bases and J by 7 bases, with 4 bases between. As DNA, the CDR3 is TGTGCCAGTAGTATTATCAATTCACCCCTCCACTTT. Its translation is CASSIINSPLHF.

The chain joins TRBV5-1 to TRBJ2-7; TRBD1 matches 10 bases. Trimming removed 4 bases from V and 4 bases from J; junction bases left unmatched: 5. There are 14 residues in the CDR3. The germline CDR1 and CDR2 sequences are SGHRS and YFSETQ. CDR3 coding DNA: TGCGCCAGCAGCAGGGACAGGGGCCGGTACGAGCAGTACTTC. Amino acid sequence: CASSRDRGRYEQYF.

The V gene is TRBV14, the J gene TRBJ2-1; D is uncertain. V was cut by 1 base and J by 0 bases, with 13 bases left in between. Germline V CDR1 and CDR2: SGHDN, FVKESK. The CDR3 length is 17 residues. The CDR3 coding sequence is TGTGCCAGCAGCCAAGTTGGAGATGCTAACTCCTACAATGAGCAGTTCTTC. Amino acid sequence: CASSQVGDANSYNEQFF.

The rearrangement uses TRBV10-3 and TRBJ2-7; possibly TRBD1 for D (6 bases). CDR1 ENHRY and CDR2 SYGVKD come from the germline V gene. The CDR3 is 14 amino acids. V gave up 3 bases and J gave up 5 bases, with 14 bases separating them. The CDR3 sequence is CAISDGTLTHEQYF. CDR3 nucleotides: TGTGCCATCAGTGATGGGACATTGACCCACGAGCAGTACTTC.

The rearrangement links TRBV18 to TRBJ2-3, with TRBD2 matching over 15 bases. Germline lookup yields CDR1 KGHSH and CDR2 LQKENI. Germline trimming cut 1 base from V and 3 bases from J; bases unmatched to any gene: 8. This CDR3 has 19 residues. The CDR3 region is CASSPQPGLAGGPTDTQYF. The CDR3 DNA reads as TGTGCCAGCTCACCACAACCGGGACTAGCGGGGGGACCAACAGATACGCAGTATTTT.

The V gene is TRBV5-1, the J gene TRBJ1-5; D is perhaps TRBD1 (5 bases). The CDR3 length is 13 residues. Germline-derived CDR1 and CDR2 are SGHRS and YFSETQ. The V end lost 4 bases, the J end lost 5 bases, and 10 bases lay between the germline ends. In DNA, the CDR3 is TGCGCCAGCAGCGTGGGGGGGGATCAGCCCCAGCATTTT. Translated: CASSVGGDQPQHF. Combining the CDR3 with reference TRBV5-1 and TRBJ1-5 gives the whole variable domain KAGVTQTPRYLIKTRGQQVTLSCSPISGHRSVSWYQQTPGQGLQFLFEYFSETQRNKGNFPGRFSGRQFSNSRSEMNVSTLELGDSALYLCASSVGGDQPQHFGDGTRLSIL.

This rearrangement joins TRBV19 to TRBJ2-1, with TRBD1 matching 9 bases. The CDR3 is 21 residues long. In germline, CDR1 is LNHDA, CDR2 SQIVND (reference sequence). V shed 1 base and J 5 bases; nucleotides not matched to a gene: 21. The CDR3 bases are TGTGCCAGTAGTATAGTAGGGAAAAACTGGGGACAGGGAACCACCGACAATGAGCAGTTCTTC. Its protein product is CASSIVGKNWGQGTTDNEQFF.

The table lists this clone with a few counts. This sequence joins TRBV18 and TRBJ1-1; 12 bases agree with TRBD1. Per germline, CDR1 KGHSH and CDR2 LQKENI. J lost 3 bases, V lost 6 bases, and 5 bases had no gene match. The CDR3 runs 15 residues. The CDR3 sequence: CASSTGQGADTEAFF. The CDR3, as DNA: TGTGCCAGCTCGACGGGACAGGGGGCGGACACTGAAGCTTTCTTT.

V is TRBV28 and J is TRBJ1-1, with 8 nucleotides matching TRBD1. V trimming: 5 bases; J trimming: 5 bases; junction bases outside the gene matches: 7. The germline V gene encodes CDR1 MDHEN and CDR2 SYDVKM. The length of the CDR3 is 14 residues. The DNA for the CDR3 is TGTGCCAGCAGTGTCAGGGGGCGCCGGACTGAAGCTTTCTTT. It is translated as CASSVRGRRTEAFF.

The sample holds one count of this clone. The rearrangement uses TRBV5-1 and TRBJ2-7, with a weak D call TRBD1 (5 bases). The CDR3 runs 15 residues. Germline V gene lookup returns CDR1 SGHRS and CDR2 YFSETQ. The V gene lost 0 bases and the J gene lost 1 base, with 11 bases spanning the gap. Here the CDR3 reads CASSLDGAPSYEQYF. The DNA for the CDR3 is TGCGCCAGCAGCTTGGATGGGGCCCCTTCCTACGAGCAGTACTTC.

The chain recombines TRBV21-1 with TRBJ1-5. TRBV21-1 is described as a pseudogene. The CDR3 loop spans 17 amino acids. The CDR3 loop is CASSKAPALDSNQPQHF. In nucleotides, the CDR3 is TGTGCCAGCAGCAAAGCGCCGGCACTAGATAGCAATCAGCCCCAGCATTTT.

V gene TRBV13 combines with J gene TRBJ2-7, with D possibly TRBD1 on 5 matching bases. Per the germline V gene, CDR1 is PRHDT and CDR2 is FYEKMQ (reference sequence). V was cut by 4 bases and J by 7 bases, with 8 bases left in between. This CDR3 contains 11 residues. The CDR3 DNA reads TGTGCCAGCAGCTACACAGGAGAGCAGTACTTC. It codes for CASSYTGEQYF.

The CDR3 region is CASSSLLDRSGETQYF. For the CDR3, the DNA is TGTGCCAGCAGCTCCCTACTGGACAGGTCCGGCGAGACCCAGTACTTC. The J gene is TRBJ2-5, the V gene TRBV7-9; 7 bases align to TRBD1. The germline V gene encodes CDR1 SEHNR and CDR2 FQNEAQ (reference sequence). This CDR3 is 16 amino acids long. Trimming took 4 bases from V and 5 from J; bases not matched to a gene: 13.

The chain uses TRBV19 and TRBJ2-4, with a weak D call TRBD2 (5 bases). The CDR3 contains 14 residues. V was clipped by 5 bases and J by 7 bases, with 15 bases between them. The germline gives CDR1 LNHDA, CDR2 SQIVND (reference sequence). As DNA, the CDR3 is TGTGCCAGTAGTCTGGACTCAGGCATCAACATTCAGTACTTC. Protein product: CASSLDSGINIQYF. Supplemented by reference TRBV19 and TRBJ2-4, the full variable domain reads DGGITQSPKYLFRKEGQNVTLSCEQNLNHDAMYWYRQDPGQGLRLIYYSQIVNDFQKGDIAEGYSVSREKKESFPLTVTSAQKNPTAFYLCASSLDSGINIQYFGAGTRLSVL.

The chain carries TRBV7-8 and TRBJ1-6; D is perhaps TRBD1 (6 bases). Germline V gene sequence: CDR1 SGHVS, CDR2 FQNEAQ. This CDR3 has 16 residues. V dropped 4 bases and J dropped 6 bases, with 16 bases sitting between them. The CDR3 DNA is TGTGCCAGCAGCTCGGGCGGGGGCTCGAGTAATTCACCCCTCCACTTT. Translated: CASSSGGGSSNSPLHF.

The count of this clone is one. The V and J genes are TRBV7-9 and TRBJ1-1, with 7 nucleotides matching TRBD1. The ends lost 3 bases at V and 0 bases at J; junction bases unmatched: 4. This CDR3 has 15 amino acids. The germline V gene encodes CDR1 SEHNR and CDR2 FQNEAQ (reference sequence). CDR3 nucleotide sequence: TGTGCCAGCAGCTTCCCGACAGGGCTGAACACTGAAGCTTTCTTT. The encoded protein is CASSFPTGLNTEAFF.